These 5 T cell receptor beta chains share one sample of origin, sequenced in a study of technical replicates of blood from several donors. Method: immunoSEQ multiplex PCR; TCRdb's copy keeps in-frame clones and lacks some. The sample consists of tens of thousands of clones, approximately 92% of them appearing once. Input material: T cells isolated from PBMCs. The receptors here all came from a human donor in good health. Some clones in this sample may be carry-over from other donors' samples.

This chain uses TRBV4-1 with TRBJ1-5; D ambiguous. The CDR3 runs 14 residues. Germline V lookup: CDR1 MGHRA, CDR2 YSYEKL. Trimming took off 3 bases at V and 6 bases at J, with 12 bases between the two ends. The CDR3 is CASSQLAGTQPQHF. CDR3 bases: TGCGCCAGCAGCCAGCTCGCGGGTACTCAGCCCCAGCATTTT.

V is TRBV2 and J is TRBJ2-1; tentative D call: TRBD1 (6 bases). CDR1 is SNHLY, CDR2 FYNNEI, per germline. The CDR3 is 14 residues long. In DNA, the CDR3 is TGTGGTAGCAGGGTAGGGGGAGCCTACAATGAGCAGTTCTTC. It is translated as CGSRVGGAYNEQFF.

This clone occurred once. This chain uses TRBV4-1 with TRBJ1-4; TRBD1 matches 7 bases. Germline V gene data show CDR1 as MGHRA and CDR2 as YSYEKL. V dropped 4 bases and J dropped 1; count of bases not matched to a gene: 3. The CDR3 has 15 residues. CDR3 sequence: CASSPRQGTNEKLFF. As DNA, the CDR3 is TGCGCCAGCAGCCCCCGACAGGGAACTAATGAAAAACTGTTTTTT.

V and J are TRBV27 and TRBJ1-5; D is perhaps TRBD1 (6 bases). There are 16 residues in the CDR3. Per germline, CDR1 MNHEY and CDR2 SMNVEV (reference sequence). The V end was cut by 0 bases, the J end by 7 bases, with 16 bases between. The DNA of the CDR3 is TGTGCCAGCAGTTTATCGGTTACAGGGTTAGGGCAGCCCCAGCATTTT. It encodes CASSLSVTGLGQPQHF.

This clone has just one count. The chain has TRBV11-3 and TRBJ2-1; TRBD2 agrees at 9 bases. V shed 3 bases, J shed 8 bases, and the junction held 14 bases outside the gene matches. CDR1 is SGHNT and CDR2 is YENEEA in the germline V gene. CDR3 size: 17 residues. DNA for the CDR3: TGTGCCAGCAGCTTGGGACTAGCACCGGCCGTTGAGGATGAGCAGTTCTTC. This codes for CASSLGLAPAVEDEQFF.